The 17 T cell receptor beta chains below all came from one sample that was sequenced in a study of cytomegalovirus exposure and HLA in healthy donors. PCR was performed using 60 Vbeta and 13 Jbeta primers. The assay was immunoSEQ multiplex PCR, and TCRdb's table has in-frame clones only and misses some. Of about 86,000 clones listed, around 70% are singletons. Sequenced input: PBMCs. The source of these receptors is a woman in her forties or fifties in good health and CMV-seropositive.

The J gene is TRBJ1-2, the V gene TRBV6-5; D unclear. V lost 3 bases and J 0 bases, leaving 8 bases between the germline ends. CDR1 is MNHEY and CDR2 is SVGAGI in the germline V gene. The CDR3 loop spans 14 amino acids. CDR3: CASSYTSSNYGYTF. The CDR3 coding sequence is TGTGCCAGCAGTTATACCAGTTCTAACTATGGCTACACCTTC.

V is TRBV20-1 and J is TRBJ2-1, with 8 bases identical to TRBD1. CDR1 is DFQATT and CDR2 is SNEGSKA in the germline V gene (reference sequence). The length of the CDR3 is 11 residues. V lost 6 bases, J lost 7 bases, and 2 bases stayed unmatched. DNA of the CDR3: TGCAGTGCCTGGACAGGGAATGAGCAGTTCTTC. As protein: CSAWTGNEQFF.

In this sample, this clone turned up once. This sequence joins TRBV29-1 and TRBJ1-1; unclear D gene. The V gene lost 7 bases and the J gene lost 0 bases, with 15 bases spanning the gap. The CDR3 spans 14 residues. Germline V gives CDR1 SQVTM, CDR2 ANQGSEA. The CDR3 is CSARPRLLNTEAFF. The CDR3 DNA follows: TGCAGCGCTAGACCGCGACTGTTGAACACTGAAGCTTTCTTT. Complete variable domain (other parts from reference TRBV29-1 and TRBJ1-1): SAVISQKPSRDICQRGTSLTIQCQVDSQVTMMFWYRQQPGQSLTLIATANQGSEATYESGFVIDKFPISRPNLTFSTLTVSNMSPEDSSIYLCSARPRLLNTEAFFGQGTRLTVV.

The table lists this clone with a few counts. This specimen includes other DNA sequences encoding the same CDR3. This chain connects TRBV30 to TRBJ1-5; D is perhaps TRBD1 (6 bases). V dropped 0 bases and J dropped 4 bases, with 7 bases sitting between them. From germline, CDR1 is GTSNPN and CDR2 SVGIG (reference sequence). This CDR3 has 13 residues. Here the CDR3 reads CAWSVQGNQPQHF. Here the CDR3 DNA reads TGTGCCTGGAGTGTTCAGGGGAATCAGCCCCAGCATTTT.

The CDR3 loop reads CASTQGAGNTIYF. The CDR3 coding sequence is TGTGCCAGCACACAGGGGGCTGGAAACACCATATATTTT. This rearrangement joins TRBV2 to TRBJ1-3; 8 bases are shared with TRBD1. This CDR3 is built from 13 residues. Trimming cost V 7 bases and J 2 bases; bases outside gene matches: 1. Germline CDR1 is SNHLY and CDR2 is FYNNEI.

V is TRBV5-1 and J is TRBJ2-2; D might be TRBD2 (5 bases). Trimming cost V 5 bases and J 0 bases, with 8 bases left between them. Germline CDR1 reads SGHRS; CDR2 reads YFSETQ. The CDR3 covers 14 residues. Here the CDR3 DNA reads TGCGCCAGCAGGGAGGTCCCGAACACCGGGGAGCTGTTTTTT. Its protein product is CASREVPNTGELFF.

The chain joins TRBV18 to TRBJ1-5, with TRBD1 identical over 9 bases. From germline, CDR1 is KGHSH and CDR2 LQKENI. There are 15 residues in the CDR3. J lost 4 bases, V lost 1 base, and 2 bases had no gene match. Here the CDR3 reads CASSPRDRVNQPQHF. CDR3 DNA sequence: TGTGCCAGCTCACCACGGGACAGGGTAAATCAGCCCCAGCATTTT.

The J gene is TRBJ2-1, the V gene TRBV5-1; 8 bases line up with TRBD2. In germline, CDR1 is SGHRS, CDR2 YFSETQ. The CDR3 contains 16 residues. The V gene end was trimmed by 4 bases and the J gene end by 8 bases; junction bases not matched to a gene: 14. DNA of the CDR3: TGCGCCAGCAGCCTCTATCGGGAGGGCCCTCGCGATGAGCAGTTCTTC. Translating it yields CASSLYREGPRDEQFF.

The chain links TRBV4-1 to TRBJ2-3; 9 bases map to TRBD1. The V gene end was trimmed by 2 bases and the J gene end by 8 bases; junction bases not matched to a gene: 5. The CDR3 runs to 14 residues. Germline V gene data show CDR1 as MGHRA and CDR2 as YSYEKL. Here the CDR3 DNA reads TGCGCCAGCAGCCAACCCGAGGGACAGGGTACGCAGTATTTT. Translation gives CASSQPEGQGTQYF.

This sequence joins TRBV27 and TRBJ1-5; D is unclear. This CDR3 is built from 14 residues. The germline V gene encodes CDR1 MNHEY and CDR2 SMNVEV (reference sequence). Trimming removed 5 bases at V and 0 bases at J, with 8 bases between. CDR3 DNA sequence: TGTGCCAGCAGTCCGGAGAATAGCAATCAGCCCCAGCATTTT. Its protein is CASSPENSNQPQHF.

The table lists this clone with a few counts. The chain links TRBV11-2 to TRBJ2-7, with D perhaps TRBD1 (6 bases). CDR3 size: 15 residues. The V and J ends lost 6 bases and 2 bases respectively, with 17 bases between them. CDR1 and CDR2 (germline): SGHAT, FQNNGV. The CDR3 spells CASRLGHLGAYEQYF. The DNA for the CDR3 is TGTGCCAGCAGGCTGGGACACCTTGGCGCCTACGAGCAGTACTTC.

The chain is built from TRBV7-9 and TRBJ2-5; D uncertain. V lost 5 bases and J 2 bases, leaving 15 bases between the germline ends. Germline V gives CDR1 SEHNR, CDR2 FQNEAQ (reference sequence). The length of the CDR3 is 15 residues. The chain's CDR3 is CASSPRSGLQETQYF. CDR3 in DNA: TGTGCCAGCAGCCCCCGGTCGGGTCTGCAAGAGACCCAGTACTTC.

The chain has TRBV9 and TRBJ1-3; possibly TRBD1 for D (6 bases). The CDR3 has 15 amino acids. Deletions cut 1 base from V and 4 bases from J, with 12 bases between. The germline V gene has CDR1 SGDLS and CDR2 YYNGEE. The CDR3 spells CASSVRGGEGNTIYF. The CDR3 DNA sequence: TGTGCCAGCAGCGTAAGAGGGGGGGAAGGAAACACCATATATTTT. The full variable domain, rest sourced from reference TRBV9 and TRBJ1-3, is DSGVTQTPKHLITATGQRVTLRCSPRSGDLSVYWYQQSLDQGLQFLIQYYNGEERAKGNILERFSAQQFPDLHSELNLSSLELGDSALYFCASSVRGGEGNTIYFGEGSWLTVV.

This chain connects TRBV2 to TRBJ2-7, with 11 bases aligning to TRBD1. With 1 base clipped from V and 5 bases from J, the junction kept 10 bases outside the gene matches. From germline, CDR1 is SNHLY and CDR2 FYNNEI. The CDR3 has 17 residues. The DNA for the CDR3 is TGTGCCAGCAGTGAAGGTGTCGGGACAGGGGGTCTCAACGAGCAGTACTTC. It yields the protein CASSEGVGTGGLNEQYF.

The chain carries TRBV5-1 and TRBJ2-1, with TRBD2 matching over 15 bases. The CDR3 spans 17 residues. CDR1 is SGHRS, CDR2 YFSETQ, per germline. V shed 4 bases, J shed 9 bases, and the junction held 11 bases outside the gene matches. CDR3 in DNA: TGCGCCAGCAGCACCGGACTAGCGGGAGGGTTATTTTCTGAGCAGTTCTTC. It yields the protein CASSTGLAGGLFSEQFF.

This clone was recorded once. The J gene is TRBJ1-2, the V gene TRBV25-1, with D tentatively TRBD1 (6 bases). The V gene lost 3 bases and the J gene lost 6 bases, with 14 bases spanning the gap. CDR1 is MGHDK and CDR2 is SYGVNS in the germline V gene. The CDR3 spans 14 residues. The CDR3 loop reads CASSDPTGIDGYTF. The CDR3 DNA reads as TGTGCCAGCAGTGATCCAACAGGGATCGATGGCTACACCTTC.

The chain recombines TRBV6-1 with TRBJ2-5; possible D gene TRBD1, 6 bases. V lost 4 bases and J 5 bases, leaving 14 bases between the germline ends. The CDR3 length is 14 residues. Germline V gene sequence: CDR1 MNHNS, CDR2 SASEGT. CDR3 DNA sequence: TGTGCCAGCAGTGGCGCAGGGGTTGGGGAGACCCAGTACTTC. Its translation: CASSGAGVGETQYF.